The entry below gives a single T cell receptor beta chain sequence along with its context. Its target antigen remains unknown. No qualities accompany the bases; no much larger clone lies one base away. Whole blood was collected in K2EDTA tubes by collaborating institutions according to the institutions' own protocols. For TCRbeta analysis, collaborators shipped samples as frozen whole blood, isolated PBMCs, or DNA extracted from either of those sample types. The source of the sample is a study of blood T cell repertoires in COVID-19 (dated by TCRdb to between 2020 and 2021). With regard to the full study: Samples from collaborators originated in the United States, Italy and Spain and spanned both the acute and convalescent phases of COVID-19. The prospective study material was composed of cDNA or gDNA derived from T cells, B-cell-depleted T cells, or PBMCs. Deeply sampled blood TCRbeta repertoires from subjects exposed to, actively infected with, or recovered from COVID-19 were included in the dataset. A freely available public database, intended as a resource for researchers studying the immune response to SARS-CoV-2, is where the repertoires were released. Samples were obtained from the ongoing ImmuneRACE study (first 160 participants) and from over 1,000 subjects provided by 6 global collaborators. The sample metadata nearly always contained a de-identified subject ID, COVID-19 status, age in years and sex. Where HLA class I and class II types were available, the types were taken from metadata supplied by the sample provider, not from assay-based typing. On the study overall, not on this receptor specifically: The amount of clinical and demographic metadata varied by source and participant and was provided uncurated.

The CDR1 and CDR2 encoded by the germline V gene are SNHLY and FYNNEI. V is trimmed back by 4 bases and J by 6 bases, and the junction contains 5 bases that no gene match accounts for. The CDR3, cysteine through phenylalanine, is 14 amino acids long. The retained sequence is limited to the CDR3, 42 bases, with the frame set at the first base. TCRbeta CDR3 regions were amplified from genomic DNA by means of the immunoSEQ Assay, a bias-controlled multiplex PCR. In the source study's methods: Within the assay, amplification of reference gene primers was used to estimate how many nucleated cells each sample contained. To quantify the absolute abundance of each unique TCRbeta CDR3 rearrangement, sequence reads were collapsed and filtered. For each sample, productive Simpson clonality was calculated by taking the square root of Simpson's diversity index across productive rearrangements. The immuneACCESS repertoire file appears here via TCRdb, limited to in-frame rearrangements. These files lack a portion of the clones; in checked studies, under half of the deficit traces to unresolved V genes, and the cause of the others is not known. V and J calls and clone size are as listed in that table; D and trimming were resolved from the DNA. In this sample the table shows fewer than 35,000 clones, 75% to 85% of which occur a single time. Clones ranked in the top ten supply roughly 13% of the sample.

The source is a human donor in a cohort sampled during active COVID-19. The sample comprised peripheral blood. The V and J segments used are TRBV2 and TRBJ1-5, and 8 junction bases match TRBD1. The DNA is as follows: TGTGCCAGCAGTGTCCGACAGGGGAGTCAGCCCCAGCATTTT. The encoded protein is CASSVRQGSQPQHF.